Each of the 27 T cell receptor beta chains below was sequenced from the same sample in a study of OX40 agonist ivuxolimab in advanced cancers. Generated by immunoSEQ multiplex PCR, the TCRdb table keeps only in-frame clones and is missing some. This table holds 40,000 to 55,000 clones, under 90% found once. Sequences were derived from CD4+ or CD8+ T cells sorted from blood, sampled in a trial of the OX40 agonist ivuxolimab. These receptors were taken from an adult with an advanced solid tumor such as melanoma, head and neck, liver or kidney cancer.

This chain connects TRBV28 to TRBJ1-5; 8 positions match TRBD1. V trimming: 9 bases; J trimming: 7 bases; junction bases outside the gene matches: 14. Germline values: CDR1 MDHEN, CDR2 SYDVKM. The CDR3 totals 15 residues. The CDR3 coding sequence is TGTGCCAGTTCTTCAAGGGGGCAGGGGGCCCAGCCCCAGCATTTT. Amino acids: CASSSRGQGAQPQHF.

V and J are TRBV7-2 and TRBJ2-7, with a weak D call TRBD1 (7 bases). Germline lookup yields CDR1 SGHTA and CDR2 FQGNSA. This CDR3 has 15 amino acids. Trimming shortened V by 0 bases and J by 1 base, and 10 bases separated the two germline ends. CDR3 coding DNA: TGTGCCAGCAGCTTAGCGCGGGACAGATCCTACGAGCAGTACTTC. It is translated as CASSLARDRSYEQYF.

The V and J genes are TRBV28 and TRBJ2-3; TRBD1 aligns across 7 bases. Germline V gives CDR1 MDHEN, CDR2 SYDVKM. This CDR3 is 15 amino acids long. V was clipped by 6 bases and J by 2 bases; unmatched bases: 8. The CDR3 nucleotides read TGTGCCAGCAGACCCGGGACAGAATACACAGATACGCAGTATTTT. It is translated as CASRPGTEYTDTQYF. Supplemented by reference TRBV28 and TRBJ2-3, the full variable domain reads DVKVTQSSRYLVKRTGEKVFLECVQDMDHENMFWYRQDPGLGLRLIYFSYDVKMKEKGDIPEGYSVSREKKERFSLILESASTNQTSMYLCASRPGTEYTDTQYFGPGTRLTVL.

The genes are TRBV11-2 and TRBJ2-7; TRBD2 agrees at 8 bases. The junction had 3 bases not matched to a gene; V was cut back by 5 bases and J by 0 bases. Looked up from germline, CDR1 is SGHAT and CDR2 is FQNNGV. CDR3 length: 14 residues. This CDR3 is CASSPGLVSYEQYF. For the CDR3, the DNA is TGTGCCAGCAGCCCGGGACTAGTCTCCTACGAGCAGTACTTC.

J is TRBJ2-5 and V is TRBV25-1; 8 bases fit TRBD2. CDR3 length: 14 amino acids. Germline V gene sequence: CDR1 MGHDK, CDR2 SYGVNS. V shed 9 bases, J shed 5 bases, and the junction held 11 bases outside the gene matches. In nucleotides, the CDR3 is TGTGCCAGTAGTCGCGGGGGGATAGGGGAGACCCAGTACTTC. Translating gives CASSRGGIGETQYF.

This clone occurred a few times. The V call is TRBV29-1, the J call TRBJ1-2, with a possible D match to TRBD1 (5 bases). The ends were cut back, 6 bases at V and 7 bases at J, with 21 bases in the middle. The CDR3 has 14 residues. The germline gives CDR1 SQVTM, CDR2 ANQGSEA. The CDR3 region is CSVPRRIEGLGYTF. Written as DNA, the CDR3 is TGCAGCGTGCCCCGGAGGATCGAGGGGCTTGGCTACACCTTC.

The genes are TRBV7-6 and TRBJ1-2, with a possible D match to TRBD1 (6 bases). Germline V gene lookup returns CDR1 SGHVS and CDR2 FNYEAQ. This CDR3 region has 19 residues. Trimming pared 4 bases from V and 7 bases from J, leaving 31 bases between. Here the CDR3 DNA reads TGTGCCAGCAGCTCGATTAGGGGTTCGTCCGTTTTCCAGGGGTTTGGCTACACCTTC. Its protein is CASSSIRGSSVFQGFGYTF.

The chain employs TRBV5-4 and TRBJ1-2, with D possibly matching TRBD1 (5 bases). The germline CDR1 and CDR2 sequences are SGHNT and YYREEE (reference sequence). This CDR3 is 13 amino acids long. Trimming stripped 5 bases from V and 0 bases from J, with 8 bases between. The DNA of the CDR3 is TGTGCCAGCAGTTCGACAGCTAACTATGGCTACACCTTC. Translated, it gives CASSSTANYGYTF.

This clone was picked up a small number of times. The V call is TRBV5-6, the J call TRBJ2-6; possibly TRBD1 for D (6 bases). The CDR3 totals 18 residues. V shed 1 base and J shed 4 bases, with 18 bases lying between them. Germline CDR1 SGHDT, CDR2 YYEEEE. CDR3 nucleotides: TGTGCCAGCAGCTTGACACAGGGCAGAGTTCTGGGGGCCAACGTCCTGACTTTC. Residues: CASSLTQGRVLGANVLTF.

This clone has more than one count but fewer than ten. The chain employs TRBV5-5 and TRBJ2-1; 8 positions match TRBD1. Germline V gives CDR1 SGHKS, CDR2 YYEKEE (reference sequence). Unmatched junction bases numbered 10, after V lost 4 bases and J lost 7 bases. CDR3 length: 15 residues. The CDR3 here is CASSKLGQGLNEQFF. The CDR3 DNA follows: TGTGCCAGCAGCAAACTCGGACAGGGACTGAATGAGCAGTTCTTC.

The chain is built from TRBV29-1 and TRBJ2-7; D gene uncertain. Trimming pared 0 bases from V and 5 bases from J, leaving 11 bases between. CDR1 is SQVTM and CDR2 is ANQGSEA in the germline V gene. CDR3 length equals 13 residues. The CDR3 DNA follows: TGCAGCGTTGAAGATATGGGGTCGCACGAGCAGTACTTC. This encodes CSVEDMGSHEQYF.

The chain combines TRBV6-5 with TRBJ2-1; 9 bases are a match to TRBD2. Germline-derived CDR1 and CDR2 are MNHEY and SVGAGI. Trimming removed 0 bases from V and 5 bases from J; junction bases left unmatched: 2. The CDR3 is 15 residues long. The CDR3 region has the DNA TGTGCCAGCAGTTACTCCCCTAGCGGGAACAATGAGCAGTTCTTC. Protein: CASSYSPSGNNEQFF.

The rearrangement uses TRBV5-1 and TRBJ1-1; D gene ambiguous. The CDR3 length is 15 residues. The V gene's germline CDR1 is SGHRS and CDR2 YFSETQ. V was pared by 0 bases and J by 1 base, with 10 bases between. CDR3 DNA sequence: TGCGCCAGCAGCTTGGAAGCGACAACGAACACTGAAGCTTTCTTT. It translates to CASSLEATTNTEAFF.

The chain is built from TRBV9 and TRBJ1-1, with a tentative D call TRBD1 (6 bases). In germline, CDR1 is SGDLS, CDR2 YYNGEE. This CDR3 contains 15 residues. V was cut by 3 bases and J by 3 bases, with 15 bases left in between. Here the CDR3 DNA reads TGTGCCAGCAGCGCCCGTACAGGGTCGGACACTGAAGCTTTCTTT. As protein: CASSARTGSDTEAFF.

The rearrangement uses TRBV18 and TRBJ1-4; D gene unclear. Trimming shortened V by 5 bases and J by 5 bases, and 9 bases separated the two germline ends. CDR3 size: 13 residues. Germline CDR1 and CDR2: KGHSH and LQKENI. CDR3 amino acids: CASSAGFNEKLFF. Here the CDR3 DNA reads TGTGCCAGCTCAGCAGGATTCAATGAAAAACTGTTTTTT.

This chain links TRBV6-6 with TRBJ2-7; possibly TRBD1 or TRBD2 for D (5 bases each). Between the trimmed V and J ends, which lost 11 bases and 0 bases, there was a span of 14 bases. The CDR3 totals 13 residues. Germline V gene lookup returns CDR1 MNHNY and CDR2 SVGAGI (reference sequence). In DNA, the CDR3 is TGTGCCTTGGGGGAAGGGAGCTCCTACGAGCAGTACTTC. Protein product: CALGEGSSYEQYF.

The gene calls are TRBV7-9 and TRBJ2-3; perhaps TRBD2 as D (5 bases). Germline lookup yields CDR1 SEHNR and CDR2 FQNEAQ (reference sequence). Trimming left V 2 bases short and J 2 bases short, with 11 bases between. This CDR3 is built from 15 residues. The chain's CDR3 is CASSLRLGDTDTQYF. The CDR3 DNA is TGTGCCAGCAGCTTACGACTGGGAGACACAGATACGCAGTATTTT.

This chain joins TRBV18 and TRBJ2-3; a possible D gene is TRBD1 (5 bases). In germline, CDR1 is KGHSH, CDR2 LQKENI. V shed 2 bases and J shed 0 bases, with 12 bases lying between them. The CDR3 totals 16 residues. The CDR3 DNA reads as TGTGCCAGCTCACCAATGACAGCAACTAGCACAGATACGCAGTATTTT. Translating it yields CASSPMTATSTDTQYF. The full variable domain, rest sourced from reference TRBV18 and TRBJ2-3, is NAGVMQNPRHLVRRRGQEARLRCSPMKGHSHVYWYRQLPEEGLKFMVYLQKENIIDESGMPKERFSAEFPKEGPSILRIQQVVRGDSAAYFCASSPMTATSTDTQYFGPGTRLTVL.

This chain's CDR3 is CASSLDLLQSGYTF. The CDR3 DNA sequence: TGTGCCAGCAGCTTAGATCTCCTCCAGTCGGGCTACACCTTC. The chain employs TRBV7-9 and TRBJ1-2; D uncertain. CDR1 SEHNR and CDR2 FQNEAQ come from the germline V gene (reference sequence). This CDR3 has 14 amino acids. Trimming shortened V by 1 base and J by 8 bases, and 14 bases separated the two germline ends.

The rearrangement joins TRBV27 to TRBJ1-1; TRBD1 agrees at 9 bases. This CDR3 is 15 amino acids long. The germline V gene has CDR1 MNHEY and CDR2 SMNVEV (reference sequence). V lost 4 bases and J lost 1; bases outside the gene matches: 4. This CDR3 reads CASSSRQGGNTEAFF. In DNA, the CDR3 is TGTGCCAGCAGTTCGCGACAGGGGGGGAACACTGAAGCTTTCTTT.

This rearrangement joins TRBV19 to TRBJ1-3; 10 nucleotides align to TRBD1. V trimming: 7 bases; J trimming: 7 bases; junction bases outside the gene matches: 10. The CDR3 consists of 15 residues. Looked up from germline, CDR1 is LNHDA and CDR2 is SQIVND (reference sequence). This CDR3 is CASTLQTGGLNTIYF. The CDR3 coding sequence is TGTGCCAGTACCCTCCAGACAGGGGGCTTGAACACCATATATTTT.

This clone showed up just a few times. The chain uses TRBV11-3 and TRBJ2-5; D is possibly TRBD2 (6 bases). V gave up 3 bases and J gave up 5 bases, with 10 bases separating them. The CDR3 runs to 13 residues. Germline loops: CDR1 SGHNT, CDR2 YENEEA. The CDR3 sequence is CASSFHGSETQYF. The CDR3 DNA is TGTGCCAGCAGCTTTCACGGGAGTGAGACCCAGTACTTC.

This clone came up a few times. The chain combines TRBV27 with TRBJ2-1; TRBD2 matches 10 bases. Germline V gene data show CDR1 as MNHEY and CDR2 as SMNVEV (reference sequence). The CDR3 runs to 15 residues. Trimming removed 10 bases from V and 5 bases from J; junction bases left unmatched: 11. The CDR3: CATGPSGRAHNEQFF. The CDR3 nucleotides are TGTGCCACGGGGCCAAGCGGGAGGGCCCACAATGAGCAGTTCTTC.

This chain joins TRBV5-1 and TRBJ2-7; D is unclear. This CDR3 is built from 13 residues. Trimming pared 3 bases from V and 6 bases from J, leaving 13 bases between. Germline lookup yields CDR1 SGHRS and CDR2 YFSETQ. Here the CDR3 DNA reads TGCGCCAGCAGCTCCAATAGTCTCCTCGAGCAGTACTTC. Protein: CASSSNSLLEQYF.

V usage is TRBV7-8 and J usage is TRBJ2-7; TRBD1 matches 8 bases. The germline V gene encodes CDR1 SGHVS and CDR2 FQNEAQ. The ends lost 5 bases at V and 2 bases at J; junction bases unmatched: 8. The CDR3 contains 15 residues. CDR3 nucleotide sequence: TGTGCCAGCAGCCTCCGACAGGGGACGACCTACGAGCAGTACTTC. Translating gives CASSLRQGTTYEQYF.

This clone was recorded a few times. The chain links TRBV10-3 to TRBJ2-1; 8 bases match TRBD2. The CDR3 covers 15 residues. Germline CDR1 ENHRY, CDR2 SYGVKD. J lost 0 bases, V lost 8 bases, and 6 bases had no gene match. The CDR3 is CAIGPSGSSYNEQFF. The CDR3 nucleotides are TGTGCCATCGGCCCCAGCGGGAGCTCCTACAATGAGCAGTTCTTC.

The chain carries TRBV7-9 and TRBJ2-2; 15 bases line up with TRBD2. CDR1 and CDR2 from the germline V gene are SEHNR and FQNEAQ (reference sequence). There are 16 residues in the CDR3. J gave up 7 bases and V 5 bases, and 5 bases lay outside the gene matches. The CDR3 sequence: CASSPGLAGGNGELFF. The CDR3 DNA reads TGTGCCAGCAGCCCTGGACTAGCGGGAGGGAACGGGGAGCTGTTTTTT.